Listed below are T cell receptor beta chains from one sample, sequenced in a study of T-cell reconstitution after alpha-beta-depleted transplantation in children. TCRdb used MiXCR to reprocess the PCR reads, holding one entry per CDR3 protein. The sample lists nearly 200,000 distinct CDR3 sequences; 5.5% to 7% were seen once. The specimen comprised PBMCs, sampled before TCRalphabeta/CD19-depleted stem cell transplant. These TCRs come from a girl under two years old with combined immunodeficiency, due to receive a stem cell transplant. Both conserved end residues are part of each CDR3. The D gene is left open where the match is weak. Only some rows state a clone size, as once, few, many or a class for expanded clones.

j_gene: TRBJ2-1; d_gene: -; v_gene: TRBV14; abundance: few; CDR3nt: TGTGCCAGCAGCCAAGACGCTCTCTCCAGCGGGCCATCCTACAATGAGCAGTTCTTC; CDR3aa: CASSQDALSSGPSYNEQFF
j_gene: TRBJ2-3; d_gene: -; v_gene: TRBV7-8; abundance: many; CDR3nt: TGTGCCAGCAGCCTCGGGGTTTCGGCAACAGATACGCAGTATTTT; CDR3aa: CASSLGVSATDTQYF
j_gene: TRBJ2-7; d_gene: TRBD1; v_gene: TRBV28; abundance: many; CDR3nt: TGTGCCAGCAGTTACCCCGACAGGGCCTACGAGCAGTACTTC; CDR3aa: CASSYPDRAYEQYF
j_gene: TRBJ2-2; d_gene: TRBD1; v_gene: TRBV28; abundance: many; CDR3nt: TGTGCCAGCAGCAACCTCGCCAGGGGGCTCACCGGGGAGCTGTTTTTT; CDR3aa: CASSNLARGLTGELFF
j_gene: TRBJ2-1; d_gene: -; v_gene: TRBV7-6; abundance: many; CDR3nt: TGTGCCAGCACTAATAGCGTGGGGGACTTCCTCCACTACAATGAGCAGTTCTTC; CDR3aa: CASTNSVGDFLHYNEQFF
j_gene: TRBJ2-3; d_gene: TRBD1; v_gene: TRBV5-1; abundance: many; CDR3nt: TGCGCCAGCAGTTCCCTTACAGGGGTGGGAGATACGCAGTATTTT; CDR3aa: CASSSLTGVGDTQYF
j_gene: TRBJ2-5; d_gene: -; v_gene: TRBV5-1; abundance: many; CDR3nt: TGCGCCAGCAGCCCCTACAGGGACGACGAGACCCAGTACTTC; CDR3aa: CASSPYRDDETQYF
j_gene: TRBJ1-2; d_gene: -; v_gene: TRBV29-1; abundance: many; CDR3nt: TGCAGCGTTGATTCCCAGTTTAACTATGGCTACACCTTC; CDR3aa: CSVDSQFNYGYTF
j_gene: TRBJ2-1; d_gene: TRBD2; v_gene: TRBV29-1; abundance: many; CDR3nt: TGCAGCGTAACCGGACTAGCGGGGGGCCTATATTCCTCCTACAATGAGCAGTTCTTC; CDR3aa: CSVTGLAGGLYSSYNEQFF
j_gene: TRBJ2-7; d_gene: -; v_gene: TRBV7-9; abundance: many; CDR3nt: TGTGCCAGCAGCTTAGCGGAATACGAGCAGTACTTC; CDR3aa: CASSLAEYEQYF
j_gene: TRBJ2-3; d_gene: -; v_gene: TRBV2; abundance: many; CDR3nt: TGTGCCAGCAATAGGGGCGTGGGTACGCAGTATTTT; CDR3aa: CASNRGVGTQYF
j_gene: TRBJ2-1; d_gene: TRBD2; v_gene: TRBV29-1; abundance: many; CDR3nt: TGCAGCGTAGGACCAGCGGGGGGGCCATACAATGAGCAGTTCTTC; CDR3aa: CSVGPAGGPYNEQFF
j_gene: TRBJ1-2; d_gene: -; v_gene: TRBV14; abundance: few; CDR3nt: TGTGCCAGCAGTCCTGATTTCTATGGCTACACCTTC; CDR3aa: CASSPDFYGYTF
j_gene: TRBJ2-7; d_gene: TRBD2; v_gene: TRBV20-1; abundance: -; CDR3nt: TGCAGCGCGCGAGGGACTAGCGGGAGTAATTCCTACGAGCAGTACTTC; CDR3aa: CSARGTSGSNSYEQYF
j_gene: TRBJ1-5; d_gene: -; v_gene: TRBV28; abundance: many; CDR3nt: TGTGCCAGCAGTTTGGACTTCCCGGGACAAAGGAATCAGCCCCAGCATTTT; CDR3aa: CASSLDFPGQRNQPQHF
j_gene: TRBJ2-5; d_gene: TRBD1; v_gene: TRBV25-1; abundance: many; CDR3nt: TGTGCCAGCAGTGAGGTAGGGACAGCCCTAGAGACCCAGTACTTC; CDR3aa: CASSEVGTALETQYF